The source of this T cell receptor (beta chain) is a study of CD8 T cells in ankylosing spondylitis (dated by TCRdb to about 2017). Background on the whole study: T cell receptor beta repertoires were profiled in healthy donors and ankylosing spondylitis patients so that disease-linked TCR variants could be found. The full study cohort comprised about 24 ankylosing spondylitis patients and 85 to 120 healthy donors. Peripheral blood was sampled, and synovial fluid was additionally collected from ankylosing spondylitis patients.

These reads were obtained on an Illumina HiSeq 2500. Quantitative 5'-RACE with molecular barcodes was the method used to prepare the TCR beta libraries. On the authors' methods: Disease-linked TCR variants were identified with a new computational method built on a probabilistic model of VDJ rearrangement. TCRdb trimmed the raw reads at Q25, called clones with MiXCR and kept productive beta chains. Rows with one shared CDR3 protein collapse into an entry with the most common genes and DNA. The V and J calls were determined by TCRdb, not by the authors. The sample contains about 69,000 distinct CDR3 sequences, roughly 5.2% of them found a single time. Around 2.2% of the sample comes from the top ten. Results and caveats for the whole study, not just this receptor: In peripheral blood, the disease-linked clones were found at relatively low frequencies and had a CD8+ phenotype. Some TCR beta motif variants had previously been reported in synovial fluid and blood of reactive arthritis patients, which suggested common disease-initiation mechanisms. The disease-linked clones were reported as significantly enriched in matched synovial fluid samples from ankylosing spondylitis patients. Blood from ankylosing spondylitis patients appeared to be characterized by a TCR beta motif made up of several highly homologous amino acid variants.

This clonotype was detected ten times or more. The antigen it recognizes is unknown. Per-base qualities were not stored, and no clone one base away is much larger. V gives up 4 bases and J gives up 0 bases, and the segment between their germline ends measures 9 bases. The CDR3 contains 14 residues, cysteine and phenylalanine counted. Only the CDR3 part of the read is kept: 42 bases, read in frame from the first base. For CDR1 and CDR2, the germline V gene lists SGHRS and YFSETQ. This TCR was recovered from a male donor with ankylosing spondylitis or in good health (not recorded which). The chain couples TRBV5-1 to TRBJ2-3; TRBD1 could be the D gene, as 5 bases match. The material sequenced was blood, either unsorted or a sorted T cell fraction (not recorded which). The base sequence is TGCGCCAGCAGCCCCAGGGTTAGCACAGATACGCAGTATTTT. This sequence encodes CASSPRVSTDTQYF.